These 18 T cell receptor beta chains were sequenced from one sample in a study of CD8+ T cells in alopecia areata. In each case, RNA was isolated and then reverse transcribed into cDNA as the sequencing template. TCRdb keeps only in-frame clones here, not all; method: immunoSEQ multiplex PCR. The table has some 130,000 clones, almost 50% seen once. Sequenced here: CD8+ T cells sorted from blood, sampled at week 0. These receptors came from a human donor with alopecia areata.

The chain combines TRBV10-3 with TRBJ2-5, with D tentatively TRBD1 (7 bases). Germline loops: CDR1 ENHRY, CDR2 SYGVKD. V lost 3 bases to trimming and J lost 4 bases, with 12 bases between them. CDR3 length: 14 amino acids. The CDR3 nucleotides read TGTGCCATCAGTGAAGGAGGGGGCCGAGAGACCCAGTACTTC. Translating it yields CAISEGGGRETQYF.

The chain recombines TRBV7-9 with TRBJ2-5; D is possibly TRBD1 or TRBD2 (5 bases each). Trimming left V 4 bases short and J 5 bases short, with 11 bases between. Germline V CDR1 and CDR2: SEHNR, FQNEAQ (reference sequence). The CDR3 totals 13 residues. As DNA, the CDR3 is TGTGCCAGCAGCTCGTGGGGGATTGAGACCCAGTACTTC. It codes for CASSSWGIETQYF. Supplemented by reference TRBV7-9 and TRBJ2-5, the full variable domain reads DTGVSQNPRHKITKRGQNVTFRCDPISEHNRLYWYRQTLGQGPEFLTYFQNEAQLEKSRLLSDRFSAERPKGSFSTLEIQRTEQGDSAMYLCASSSWGIETQYFGPGTRLLVL.

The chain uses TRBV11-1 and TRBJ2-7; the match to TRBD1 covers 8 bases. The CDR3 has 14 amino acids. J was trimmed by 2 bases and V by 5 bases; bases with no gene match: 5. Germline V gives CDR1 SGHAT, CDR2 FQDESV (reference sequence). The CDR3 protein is CASSRGTGAYEQYF. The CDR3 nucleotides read TGTGCCAGCAGCCGCGGGACAGGCGCCTACGAGCAGTACTTC.

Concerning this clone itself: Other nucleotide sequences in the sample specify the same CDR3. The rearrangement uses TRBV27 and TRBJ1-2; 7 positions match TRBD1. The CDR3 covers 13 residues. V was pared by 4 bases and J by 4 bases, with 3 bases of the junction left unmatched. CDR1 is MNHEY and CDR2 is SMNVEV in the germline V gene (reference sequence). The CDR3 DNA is TGTGCCAGCAGTTCCGGGACAGCCTATGGCTACACCTTC. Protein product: CASSSGTAYGYTF.

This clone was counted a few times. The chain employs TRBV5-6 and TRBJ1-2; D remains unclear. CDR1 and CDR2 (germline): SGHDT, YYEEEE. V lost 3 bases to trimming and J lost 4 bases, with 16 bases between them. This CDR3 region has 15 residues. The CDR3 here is CASSWMDPTPYGYTF. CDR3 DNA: TGTGCCAGCAGCTGGATGGATCCGACACCCTATGGCTACACCTTC.

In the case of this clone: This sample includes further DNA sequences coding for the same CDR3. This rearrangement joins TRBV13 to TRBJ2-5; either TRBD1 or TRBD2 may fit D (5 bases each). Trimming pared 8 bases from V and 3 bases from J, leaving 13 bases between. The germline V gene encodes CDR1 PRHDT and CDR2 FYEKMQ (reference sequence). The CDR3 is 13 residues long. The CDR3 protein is CASGDRGEETQYF. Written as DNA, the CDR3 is TGTGCCAGCGGAGATAGGGGAGAAGAGACCCAGTACTTC.

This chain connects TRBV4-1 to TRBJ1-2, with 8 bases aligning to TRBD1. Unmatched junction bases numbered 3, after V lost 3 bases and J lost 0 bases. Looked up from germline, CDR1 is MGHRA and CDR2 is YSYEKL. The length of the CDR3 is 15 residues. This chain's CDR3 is CASSQGQEANYGYTF. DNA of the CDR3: TGCGCCAGCAGCCAGGGACAGGAAGCTAACTATGGCTACACCTTC.

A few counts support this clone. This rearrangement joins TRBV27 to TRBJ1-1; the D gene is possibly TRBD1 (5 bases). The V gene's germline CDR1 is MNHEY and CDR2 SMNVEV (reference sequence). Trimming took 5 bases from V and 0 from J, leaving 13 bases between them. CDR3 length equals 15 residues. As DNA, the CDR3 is TGTGCCAGCAGTCTGGGGCAGGGAATGAACACTGAAGCTTTCTTT. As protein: CASSLGQGMNTEAFF.

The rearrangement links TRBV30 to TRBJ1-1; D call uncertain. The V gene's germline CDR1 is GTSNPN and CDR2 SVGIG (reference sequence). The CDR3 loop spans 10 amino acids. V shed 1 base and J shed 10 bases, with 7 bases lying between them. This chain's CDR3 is CAWSGLGAFF. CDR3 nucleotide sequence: TGTGCCTGGAGTGGGCTAGGAGCTTTCTTT.

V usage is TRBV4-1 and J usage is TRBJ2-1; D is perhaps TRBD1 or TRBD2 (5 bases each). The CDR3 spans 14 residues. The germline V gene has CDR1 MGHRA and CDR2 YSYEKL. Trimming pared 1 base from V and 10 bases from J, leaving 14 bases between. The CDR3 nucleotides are TGCGCCAGCAGCCAAGTAAATGTGGGGGTCGAGCAGTTCTTC. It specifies CASSQVNVGVEQFF.

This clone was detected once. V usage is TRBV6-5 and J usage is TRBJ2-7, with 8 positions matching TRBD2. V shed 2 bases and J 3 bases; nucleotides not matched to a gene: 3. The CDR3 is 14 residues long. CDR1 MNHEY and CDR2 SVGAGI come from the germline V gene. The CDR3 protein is CASSYAGGLYEQYF. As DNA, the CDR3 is TGTGCCAGCAGTTACGCGGGGGGACTCTACGAGCAGTACTTC.

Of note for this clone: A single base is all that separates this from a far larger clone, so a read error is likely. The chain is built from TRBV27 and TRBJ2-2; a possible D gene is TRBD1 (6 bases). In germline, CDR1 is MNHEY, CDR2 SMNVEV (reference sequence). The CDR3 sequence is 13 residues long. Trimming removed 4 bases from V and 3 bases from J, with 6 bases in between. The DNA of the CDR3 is TGTGCCAGCAGTTACAGGGACACCGGGGAGCTGTTTTTT. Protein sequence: CASSYRDTGELFF.

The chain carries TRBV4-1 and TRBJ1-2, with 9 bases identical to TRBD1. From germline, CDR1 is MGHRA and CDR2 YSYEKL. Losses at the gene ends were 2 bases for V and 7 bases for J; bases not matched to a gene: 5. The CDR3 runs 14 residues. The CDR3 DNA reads TGCGCCAGCAGCCAACCGGGACAGGGACGTGGCTACACCTTC. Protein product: CASSQPGQGRGYTF.

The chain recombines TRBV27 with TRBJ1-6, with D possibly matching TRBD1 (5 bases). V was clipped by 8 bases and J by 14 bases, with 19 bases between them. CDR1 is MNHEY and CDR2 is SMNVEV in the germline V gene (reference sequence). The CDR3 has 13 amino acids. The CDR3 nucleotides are TGTGCCAGCTCGGGACCGGGGGTGTTGACCCTCCACTTT. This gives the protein CASSGPGVLTLHF.

CDR3 in DNA: TGTGCCAGCAGCTTCGCGGGACAGGGGTTTAATTTCGACACTGAAGCTTTCTTT. As protein: CASSFAGQGFNFDTEAFF. V gene TRBV7-9 combines with J gene TRBJ1-1; 10 positions agree with TRBD1. Germline trimming cut 3 bases from V and 3 bases from J; bases unmatched to any gene: 13. The CDR3 extends over 18 amino acids. Germline values: CDR1 SEHNR, CDR2 FQNEAQ (reference sequence).

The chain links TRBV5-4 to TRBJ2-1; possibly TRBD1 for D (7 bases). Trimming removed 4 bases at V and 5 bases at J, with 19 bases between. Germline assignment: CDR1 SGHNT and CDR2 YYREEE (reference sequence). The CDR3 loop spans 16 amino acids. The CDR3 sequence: CASSGLSGGSHNEQFF. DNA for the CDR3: TGTGCCAGCAGCGGGTTATCAGGGGGGTCCCACAATGAGCAGTTCTTC. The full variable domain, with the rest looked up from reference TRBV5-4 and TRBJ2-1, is ETGVTQSPTHLIKTRGQQVTLRCSSQSGHNTVSWYQQALGQGPQFIFQYYREEENGRGNFPPRFSGLQFPNYSSELNVNALELDDSALYLCASSGLSGGSHNEQFFGPGTRLTVL.

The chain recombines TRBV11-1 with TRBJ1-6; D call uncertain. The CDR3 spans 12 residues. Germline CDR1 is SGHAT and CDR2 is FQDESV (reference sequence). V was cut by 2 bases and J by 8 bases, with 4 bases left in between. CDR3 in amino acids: CASSLQDSPLHF. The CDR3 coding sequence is TGTGCCAGCAGCTTACAGGATTCACCCCTCCACTTT. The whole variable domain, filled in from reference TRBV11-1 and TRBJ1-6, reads EAEVAQSPRYKITEKSQAVAFWCDPISGHATLYWYRQILGQGPELLVQFQDESVVDDSQLPKDRFSAERLKGVDSTLKIQPAELGDSAMYLCASSLQDSPLHFGNGTRLTVT.

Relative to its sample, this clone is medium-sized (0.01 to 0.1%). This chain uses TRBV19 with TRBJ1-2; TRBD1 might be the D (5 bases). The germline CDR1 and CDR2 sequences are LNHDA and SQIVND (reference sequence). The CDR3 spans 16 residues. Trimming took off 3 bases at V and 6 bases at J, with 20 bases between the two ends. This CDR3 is CASSIANGARGDGYTF. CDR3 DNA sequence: TGTGCCAGTAGTATCGCCAATGGGGCGCGAGGGGATGGCTACACCTTC.